A selection of T cell receptor beta chains follows, all from one sample in a study of Graves' ophthalmopathy and Graves' hyperthyroidism. TCRdb re-analysed the multiplex PCR reads in MiXCR, keeping a single row per CDR3 protein. The sample shows about 640,000 distinct CDR3 sequences, roughly two fifths of them seen only once. The sequenced sample was peripheral blood. The receptors were gathered from an adult man with Graves' ophthalmopathy. Each CDR3 is given with its conserved first and last residue. A D gene is named only where the DNA matches it firmly. Clone size is given for some rows only: seen once, a few or many times, or a class if the clone is expanded.

D gene	clone size	V gene	J gene	CDR3 length	CDR3 protein	CDR3 DNA
NA	NA	TRBV6-1	TRBJ2-2	15	CASSYLWGTTGELFF	TGTGCCAGCAGTTACCTGTGGGGGACTACCGGGGAGCTGTTTTTT
TRBD2	few	TRBV7-9	TRBJ2-7	14	CASSGTGTTYEQYF	TGTGCCAGCAGCGGAACCGGGACTACCTACGAGCAGTACTTC
NA	many	TRBV2	TRBJ1-6	14	CASTERVRFSPLHF	TGTGCCAGCACCGAACGGGTCCGGTTCTCACCCCTCCACTTT
NA	NA	TRBV10-2	TRBJ2-5	14	CASSTTGSHETQYF	TGCGCCAGCAGCACCACAGGGTCCCACGAGACCCAGTACTTC
TRBD2	NA	TRBV29-1	TRBJ2-5	12	CSVEGGEKTQYF	TGCAGCGTTGAGGGAGGGGAGAAGACCCAGTACTTC
NA	NA	TRBV19	TRBJ1-2	15	CASKEQGPSWDGYTF	TGTGCCAGTAAGGAGCAAGGCCCCAGTTGGGATGGCTACACCTTC
TRBD2	many	TRBV12-3/TRBV12-4	TRBJ2-5	15	CASRLQAGGLETQYF	TGTGCCAGCAGACTTCAAGCGGGAGGGTTGGAGACCCAGTACTTC
TRBD1	NA	TRBV2	TRBJ1-1	14	CASTSRGAYTEAFF	TGTGCCAGCACCTCCAGGGGGGCGTACACTGAAGCTTTCTTT
TRBD1	NA	TRBV29-1	TRBJ1-1	17	CSAQDMEGAGRFTEAFF	TGCAGCGCCCAGGACATGGAGGGGGCAGGGCGTTTCACTGAAGCTTTCTTT
TRBD2	many	TRBV25-1	TRBJ2-2	16	CASSGVAGGVTGELFF	TGTGCCAGCAGTGGAGTCGCGGGAGGGGTGACCGGGGAGCTGTTTTTT
NA	once	TRBV14	TRBJ1-2	15	CASSQGGLLNYGYTF	TGTGCCAGCAGCCAAGGTGGGCTACTTAACTATGGCTACACCTTC
NA	NA	TRBV7-2	TRBJ2-3	16	CASSLSGSASTDTQYF	TGTGCCAGCAGCTTGAGTGGGTCCGCTAGCACAGATACGCAGTATTTT
TRBD2	NA	TRBV25-1	TRBJ2-5	16	CASSALAGGPLETQYF	TGTGCCAGCAGTGCCCTAGCGGGAGGGCCATTGGAGACCCAGTACTTC
NA	NA	TRBV2	TRBJ1-1	11	CASSEAVEAFF	TGTGCCAGCAGTGAGGCGGTAGAAGCTTTCTTT
NA	few	TRBV6-1	TRBJ1-3	13	CASSEVGVNTIYF	TGTGCCAGCAGTGAAGTCGGGGTAAACACCATATATTTT
NA	many	TRBV20-1	TRBJ2-5	14	CSARDRTDQETQYF	TGCAGTGCTAGAGATCGGACAGACCAAGAGACCCAGTACTTC
NA	many	TRBV29-1	TRBJ1-2	13	CSVSTGRAYGYTF	TGCAGCGTTTCCACAGGCCGTGCGTATGGCTACACCTTC
TRBD1	NA	TRBV10-3	TRBJ2-6	14	CAIREQGGSIVLTF	TGTGCCATCAGGGAACAGGGGGGTAGCATCGTCCTGACTTTC
TRBD1	NA	TRBV20-1	TRBJ2-1	14	CSARLDRGGNEQFF	TGCAGTGCTAGACTGGACAGGGGAGGCAATGAGCAGTTCTTC
NA	many	TRBV6-2/TRBV6-3	TRBJ1-5	13	CASSYPGSQPQHF	TGTGCCAGCAGTTACCCGGGGAGCCAGCCCCAGCATTTT
NA	few	TRBV9	TRBJ2-2	15	CASSPRLGNTGELFF	TGTGCCAGCAGCCCTCGACTAGGGAACACCGGGGAGCTGTTTTTT
NA	NA	TRBV20-1	TRBJ1-2	12	CSARSGTNGYTF	TGCAGTGCTAGGAGTGGGACAAATGGCTACACCTTC
TRBD1	NA	TRBV10-3	TRBJ2-7	16	CAISPGGRGSSYEQYF	TGTGCCATCAGTCCGGGCGGCAGGGGGAGCTCCTACGAGCAGTACTTC
NA	NA	TRBV19	TRBJ2-7	14	CASSTGGGLYEQYF	TGTGCCAGTAGCACCGGAGGAGGCCTTTACGAGCAGTACTTC
NA	NA	TRBV18	TRBJ2-5	16	CASSPNNRVGQETQYF	TGTGCCAGCTCACCAAATAACAGGGTCGGCCAAGAGACCCAGTACTTC
TRBD1	NA	TRBV10-3	TRBJ1-2	14	CASGRDRGRNGYTF	TGTGCCAGCGGCCGGGACAGGGGGCGGAATGGCTACACCTTC
NA	NA	TRBV24-1	TRBJ2-7	15	CATSDSGQGSYEQYF	TGTGCCACCAGTGATTCTGGTCAGGGCTCCTACGAGCAGTACTTC
NA	few	TRBV5-6	TRBJ1-4	15	CASSFLGLPNEKLFF	TGTGCCAGCAGCTTCTTAGGGTTGCCTAATGAAAAACTGTTTTTT
NA	many	TRBV5-1	TRBJ1-2	14	CASSLRQVGDGYTF	TGCGCCAGCAGCCTTCGACAGGTTGGAGATGGCTACACCTTC
TRBD1	few	TRBV25-1	TRBJ1-2	14	CASSAGQNNYGYTF	TGTGCCAGCAGTGCGGGACAGAACAACTATGGCTACACCTTC
NA	many	TRBV6-2/TRBV6-3	TRBJ1-1	15	CASSYGTRMNTEAFF	TGTGCCAGCAGTTACGGGACGCGGATGAACACTGAAGCTTTCTTT
TRBD1	NA	TRBV6-1	TRBJ1-1	12	CATRDSNTEAFF	TGTGCCACCCGGGACAGCAACACTGAAGCTTTCTTT
NA	many	TRBV20-1	TRBJ1-3	13	CSARDRGRNTIYF	TGCAGTGCTAGAGATCGGGGTCGGAACACCATATATTTT
TRBD1	NA	TRBV7-9	TRBJ2-6	18	CASTPGQGGGSGANVLTF	TGTGCCAGCACTCCGGGACAGGGGGGCGGCTCTGGGGCCAACGTCCTGACTTTC
TRBD2	NA	TRBV24-1	TRBJ2-1	14	CATSDPTSGSEQFF	TGTGCCACCAGTGACCCGACTAGCGGGAGCGAGCAGTTCTTC
NA	NA	TRBV12-3/TRBV12-4	TRBJ1-1	14	CASSPNGASGAAFF	TGTGCCAGCAGTCCTAACGGGGCCAGCGGGGCAGCTTTCTTT
NA	NA	TRBV19	TRBJ2-7	12	CASRRGTNEQYF	TGTGCCAGTAGGCGGGGAACCAATGAGCAGTACTTC
NA	many	TRBV6-1	TRBJ1-1	13	CASGRGLNTEAFF	TGTGCCAGCGGGCGCGGGCTGAACACTGAAGCTTTCTTT
TRBD1	many	TRBV7-9	TRBJ2-2	15	CASSSDRANTGELFF	TGTGCCAGCAGTTCGGACAGGGCGAACACCGGGGAGCTGTTTTTT
NA	few	TRBV7-9	TRBJ1-4	14	CASSLEQASEKLFF	TGTGCCAGCAGCTTAGAACAGGCCTCTGAAAAACTGTTTTTT
NA	few	TRBV7-2	TRBJ2-7	12	CVSSQNTYEQYF	TGTGTCAGCAGCCAGAACACCTACGAGCAGTACTTC
NA	few	TRBV12-3/TRBV12-4	TRBJ1-3	19	CASSQTHHRATTSRNTIYF	TGTGCCAGCAGTCAAACTCACCACCGGGCCACCACCTCGAGAAACACCATATATTTT
TRBD2	few	TRBV20-1	TRBJ2-7	10	CSARLAGKYF	TGCAGTGCGCGACTAGCGGGCAAGTACTTC
NA	many	TRBV7-3	TRBJ1-1	14	CASSEGRVNTEAFF	TGTGCCAGCAGCGAGGGACGGGTGAACACTGAAGCTTTCTTT
TRBD1	NA	TRBV12-5	TRBJ2-7	16	CASGLVRDRVRYEQYF	TGTGCTAGTGGTTTGGTCCGGGACAGGGTTCGGTACGAGCAGTACTTC
TRBD1	few	TRBV7-9	TRBJ1-2	13	CASSEDRRYGYTF	TGTGCCAGCAGTGAGGACAGGCGATATGGCTACACCTTC
NA	NA	TRBV7-9	TRBJ2-5	15	CASSQVGDIQETQYF	TGTGCCAGCAGCCAGGTCGGGGACATCCAAGAGACCCAGTACTTC
NA	NA	TRBV7-2	TRBJ2-7	15	CASSWIEGGGREQYF	TGTGCCAGCAGCTGGATCGAGGGGGGGGGGCGTGAGCAGTACTTC
TRBD1	NA	TRBV11-2	TRBJ2-5	16	CASSLLGGQLEETQYF	TGTGCCAGCAGCTTGTTAGGGGGACAGCTGGAAGAGACCCAGTACTTC
NA	few	TRBV7-7	TRBJ1-1	14	CASSVMGENTEAFF	TGTGCTAGCAGCGTTATGGGCGAGAACACTGAAGCTTTCTTT
TRBD2	NA	TRBV11-1	TRBJ2-2	15	CASSPSGKNTGELFF	TGTGCCAGCAGCCCTAGCGGAAAGAACACCGGGGAGCTGTTTTTT
NA	NA	TRBV10-3	TRBJ1-4	12	CAIKPESGKLFF	TGTGCCATCAAACCCGAGTCTGGAAAACTGTTTTTT